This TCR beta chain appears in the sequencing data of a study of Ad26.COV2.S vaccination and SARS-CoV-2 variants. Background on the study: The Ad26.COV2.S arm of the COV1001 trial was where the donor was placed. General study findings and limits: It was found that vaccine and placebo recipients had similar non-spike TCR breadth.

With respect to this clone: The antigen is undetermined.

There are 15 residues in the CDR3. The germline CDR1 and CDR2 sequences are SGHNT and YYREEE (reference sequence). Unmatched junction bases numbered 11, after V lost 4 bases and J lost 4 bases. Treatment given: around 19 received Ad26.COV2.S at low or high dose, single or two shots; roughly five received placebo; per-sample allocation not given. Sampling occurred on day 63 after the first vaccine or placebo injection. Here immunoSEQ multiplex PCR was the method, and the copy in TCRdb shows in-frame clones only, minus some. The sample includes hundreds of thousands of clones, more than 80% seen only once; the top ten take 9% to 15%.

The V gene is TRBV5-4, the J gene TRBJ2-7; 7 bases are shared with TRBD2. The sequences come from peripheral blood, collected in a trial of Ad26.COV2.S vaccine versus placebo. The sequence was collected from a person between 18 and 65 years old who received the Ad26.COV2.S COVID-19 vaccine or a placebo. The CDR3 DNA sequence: TGTGCCAGCAGCCCACAGCCAGCGGGGATATACGAGCAGTACTTC. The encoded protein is CASSPQPAGIYEQYF. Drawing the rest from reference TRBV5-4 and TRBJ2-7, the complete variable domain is ETGVTQSPTHLIKTRGQQVTLRCSSQSGHNTVSWYQQALGQGPQFIFQYYREEENGRGNFPPRFSGLQFPNYSSELNVNALELDDSALYLCASSPQPAGIYEQYFGPGTRLTVT.